This TCR beta chain was recorded in a study of Graves' ophthalmopathy and Graves' hyperthyroidism. Ten or more counts support this clonotype. TCR beta CDR3 amplification used RNA transcripts. Scientists carried out first-round RT-PCR using HTBI primers and then a second-round multiplex PCR. From the multiplex PCR reads, TCRdb called clonotypes with MiXCR, one entry per CDR3 protein. The sample includes approximately 700,000 distinct CDR3 sequences, about 41% of them seen just once. V lost 1 base, J lost 8 bases, and 11 bases lay in between. Germline V gene data show CDR1 as SGHAT and CDR2 as FQNNGV. This CDR3 is built from 13 residues. Certain patients, namely those with other autoimmune diseases, uncontrolled infections, pregnancy or lactation, were excluded.

The clonotype originates from an adult man with Graves' ophthalmopathy. J is TRBJ1-2 and V is TRBV11-2, with no clear D. The specimen was peripheral blood. The CDR3 loop is CASSLGTAEGYTF. CDR3 bases: TGTGCCAGCAGCTTAGGGACGGCGGAAGGCTACACCTTC.